This TCR beta chain originates from a study of blood T cell repertoires in COVID-19. Background on the study: The United States, Italy and Spain supplied acute and convalescent COVID-19 samples. T cells, B-cell-depleted T cells, or PBMCs provided the cDNA or gDNA that served as material.

This clone has only one observation. V gave up 1 base and J gave up 5 bases, with 8 bases separating them. CDR3 length: 13 residues. The germline gives CDR1 LNHDA, CDR2 SQIVND (reference sequence). Generated by immunoSEQ multiplex PCR, the TCRdb table keeps only in-frame clones and is missing some. This table holds around 30,000 clones, roughly 86% found once. The receptor's source is a human donor with active COVID-19. The donor label of this sample is uncertain. Sequencing was carried out using peripheral blood. The chain has TRBV19 and TRBJ1-2; TRBD1 is a possible D gene (5 bases). The CDR3 DNA is TGTGCCAGTAGTATAGGGGGCAAATATGGCTACACCTTC. Its protein product is CASSIGGKYGYTF.